The 12 T cell receptor beta chains listed next were all sequenced from one sample in a study of shared clonotypes between healthy human individuals (dated by TCRdb to 2018 to 2020). Library generation was performed with the immunoSEQ multiplex PCR assay. TCRdb took this table from immuneACCESS and kept in-frame rearrangements with V and J called. Such tables lack part of the clones; where checked against another copy, unresolved V genes explain under half of the gap, and the rest is unexplained. Within this sample are around 620,000 clones, with roughly 95% of them counted one time only. Approximately 0.11% of the sample lies in the top ten. CD8 naive samples consisted of CD45RO-negative cells that were positively selected for CCR7, yielding a CD45RA+CCR7+ population without TemRA cells. Sequenced sample: naive CD8+ T cells sorted from blood. Reading the label with the study, this specimen's cell subset or site is: CD45RA+CCR7+. These receptors were collected from a woman in her twenties or thirties in good health.

Points on this clone: The same CDR3 also results from other DNA sequences found in this sample. J is TRBJ2-7 and V is TRBV27, with D hard to call. The germline V gene has CDR1 MNHEY and CDR2 SMNVEV (reference sequence). The V and J ends lost 6 bases and 3 bases respectively, with 9 bases between them. The CDR3 has 12 amino acids. CDR3 amino acids: CASRGLGYEQYF. The DNA of the CDR3 is TGTGCCAGCAGGGGTCTAGGCTACGAGCAGTACTTC.

This chain links TRBV27 with TRBJ2-1, with 8 bases aligning to TRBD1. The CDR3 loop spans 15 amino acids. V shed 3 bases, J shed 7 bases, and the junction held 8 bases outside the gene matches. The germline gives CDR1 MNHEY, CDR2 SMNVEV (reference sequence). The CDR3 DNA sequence: TGTGCCAGCAGTTTGGGGGCCAGGGGGCCTAATGAGCAGTTCTTC. Translating gives CASSLGARGPNEQFF.

The CDR3 spells CASRLGQGFPRDEQYF. The CDR3 DNA reads as TGTGCCAGCAGGTTGGGACAGGGGTTCCCTAGGGACGAGCAGTACTTC. V and J are TRBV6-6 and TRBJ2-7; TRBD1 matches at 10 bases. Germline trimming cut 6 bases from V and 5 bases from J; bases unmatched to any gene: 13. Germline V CDR1 and CDR2: MNHNY, SVGAGI (reference sequence). The CDR3 has 16 residues.

To note about this clone: Different DNA sequences within this sample yield the same CDR3. The genes are TRBV6-5 and TRBJ1-2; unclear D gene. The CDR3 is 14 residues long. V was shortened by 0 bases and J by 0 bases, with 5 bases between the two germline ends. From germline, CDR1 is MNHEY and CDR2 SVGAGI. CDR3 loop: CASSYSETNYGYTF. DNA for the CDR3: TGTGCCAGCAGTTACTCGGAGACTAACTATGGCTACACCTTC.

The chain recombines TRBV4-1 with TRBJ2-1; D is unclear. This CDR3 has 14 amino acids. Trimming shortened V by 4 bases and J by 3 bases, and 10 bases separated the two germline ends. Germline V gene data show CDR1 as MGHRA and CDR2 as YSYEKL. The CDR3 DNA reads as TGCGCCAGCAGCCTCCGACTTCACTACAATGAGCAGTTCTTC. Residues: CASSLRLHYNEQFF.

The J gene is TRBJ1-5, the V gene TRBV11-2; D uncertain. The CDR3 is made up of 15 amino acids. Germline V gene lookup returns CDR1 SGHAT and CDR2 FQNNGV. V gave up 0 bases and J gave up 4 bases, with 10 bases separating them. The CDR3 protein is CASSLDASSNQPQHF. The CDR3, as DNA: TGTGCCAGCAGCTTAGACGCCAGCTCTAATCAGCCCCAGCATTTT.

The V gene is TRBV14, the J gene TRBJ2-7, with 8 bases fitting TRBD1. Trimming at V came to 4 bases and at J to 2 bases, leaving 4 bases not matched to a gene. The CDR3 has 14 residues. Germline V gene lookup returns CDR1 SGHDN and CDR2 FVKESK. The CDR3 protein is CASSPLDRAYEQYF. As DNA, the CDR3 is TGTGCCAGCAGCCCATTGGACAGGGCCTACGAGCAGTACTTC.

The J gene is TRBJ2-2, the V gene TRBV7-9, with D unclear. Germline V gene data show CDR1 as SEHNR and CDR2 as FQNEAQ (reference sequence). With 6 bases removed from V and 8 bases from J, the gap between germline ends came to 10 bases. The CDR3 sequence is 12 residues long. The CDR3: CASSFTLGELFF. In DNA form, the CDR3 reads TGTGCCAGCAGTTTTACTTTGGGGGAGCTGTTTTTT.

The V gene is TRBV4-1, the J gene TRBJ2-5, with D uncertain. Trimming stripped 0 bases from V and 1 base from J, with 9 bases between. The CDR3 sequence is 15 residues long. From germline, CDR1 is MGHRA and CDR2 YSYEKL. The CDR3 spells CASSQDLYTQETQYF. The CDR3 nucleotides are TGCGCCAGCAGCCAAGATCTGTATACCCAAGAGACCCAGTACTTC.

The chain carries TRBV25-1 and TRBJ2-5, with TRBD2 matching 7 bases. The J call may be mistaken, given a closer DNA end match to TRBJ2-7. Germline V gene lookup returns CDR1 MGHDK and CDR2 SYGVNS. The CDR3 has 13 residues. As DNA, the CDR3 is TGTGCCAGCAGTGACGGGGGGTGGTACGAGCAGTACTTC. Translated, it gives CASSDGGWYEQYF.

The V gene is TRBV2, the J gene TRBJ2-7; TRBD2 agrees at 7 bases. Germline V lookup: CDR1 SNHLY, CDR2 FYNNEI. Trimming removed 5 bases from V and 3 bases from J; junction bases left unmatched: 7. The CDR3 spans 14 residues. Here the CDR3 DNA reads TGTGCCAGCAGTCTCAGCGGGGATTTCTACGAGCAGTACTTC. This codes for CASSLSGDFYEQYF.

The chain links TRBV10-2 to TRBJ2-7; D is unresolved. CDR3 size: 14 residues. From germline, CDR1 is WSHSY and CDR2 SAAADI. V lost 3 bases to trimming and J lost 4 bases, with 13 bases between them. The CDR3 is CASSDRTGPYEQYF. In DNA, the CDR3 is TGCGCCAGCAGTGATAGGACCGGACCGTACGAGCAGTACTTC.